This T cell receptor (beta chain) was retrieved from a study of molecular identifiers for immune sequencing clone quantification. This clonotype has a count of ten or more. Each CDR3 protein gets one entry after TCRdb re-called the PCR reads with MiXCR. The sample holds over 600,000 distinct CDR3 sequences, 15% to 20% seen once. Preparation of naive CD8 libraries involved roughly 19,000 to 1,100,000 sorted cells and 10%, 30% or 50% RNA. Naive CD8 T cell sorting was performed on the CD8+CD4-CCR7+CD45RA+ phenotype. The sample taken for sequencing was naive CD8+ T cells from blood, with Jurkat cell RNA spiked in. Subset given: FACS-sorted CD8+CD4-CCR7+CD45RA+ naive T cells. The clonotype originates from a human donor in good health. Some libraries in this study had Jurkat cell RNA spiked in.

The CDR3 sequence: CASSRGEGTYEQYF. CDR3 nucleotides: TGTGCCAGCAGCCGAGGGGAGGGCACTTACGAGCAGTACTTC. The V and J genes are TRBV6-2 or TRBV6-3 and TRBJ2-7, with 7 bases lining up with TRBD2. Germline V gene data show CDR1 as MNHEY and CDR2 as SVGEGT. V dropped 6 bases and J dropped 4; count of bases not matched to a gene: 9. The CDR3 covers 14 residues.